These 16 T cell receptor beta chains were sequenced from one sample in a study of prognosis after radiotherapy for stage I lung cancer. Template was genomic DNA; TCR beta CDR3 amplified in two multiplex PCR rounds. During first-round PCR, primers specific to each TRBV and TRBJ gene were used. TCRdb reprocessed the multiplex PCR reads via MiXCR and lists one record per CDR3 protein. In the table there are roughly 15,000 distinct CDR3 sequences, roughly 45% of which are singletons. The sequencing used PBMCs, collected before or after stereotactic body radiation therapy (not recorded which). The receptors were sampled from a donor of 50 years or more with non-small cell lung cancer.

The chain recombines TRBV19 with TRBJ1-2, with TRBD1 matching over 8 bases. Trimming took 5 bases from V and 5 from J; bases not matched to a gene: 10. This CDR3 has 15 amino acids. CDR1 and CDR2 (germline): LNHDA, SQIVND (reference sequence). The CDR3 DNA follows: TGTGCCAGTAGTGACTCCCGGACAGGGCCTTATGGCTACACCTTC. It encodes CASSDSRTGPYGYTF.

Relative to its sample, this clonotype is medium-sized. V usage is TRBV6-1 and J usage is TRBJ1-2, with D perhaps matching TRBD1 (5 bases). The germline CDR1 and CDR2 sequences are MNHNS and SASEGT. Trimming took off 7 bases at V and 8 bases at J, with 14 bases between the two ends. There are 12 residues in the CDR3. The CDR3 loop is CASTGDVGGYTF. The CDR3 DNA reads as TGTGCCAGCACCGGGGACGTAGGAGGCTACACCTTC.

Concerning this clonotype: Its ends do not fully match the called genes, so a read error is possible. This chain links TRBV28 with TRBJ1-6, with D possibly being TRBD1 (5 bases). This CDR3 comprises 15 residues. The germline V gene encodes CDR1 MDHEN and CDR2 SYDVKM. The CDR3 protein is CAGSTPGRDYSPLHF. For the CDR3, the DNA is TGTGCCGGCAGTACCCCGGGACGGGATTACTCACCCCTCCACTTT.

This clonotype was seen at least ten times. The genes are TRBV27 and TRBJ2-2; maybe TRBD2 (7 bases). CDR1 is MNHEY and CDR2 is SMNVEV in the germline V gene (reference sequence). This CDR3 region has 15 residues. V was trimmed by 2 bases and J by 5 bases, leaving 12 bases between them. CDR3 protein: CASSLGGAWTGELFF. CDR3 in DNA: TGTGCCAGCAGTTTAGGGGGGGCTTGGACCGGGGAGCTGTTTTTT.

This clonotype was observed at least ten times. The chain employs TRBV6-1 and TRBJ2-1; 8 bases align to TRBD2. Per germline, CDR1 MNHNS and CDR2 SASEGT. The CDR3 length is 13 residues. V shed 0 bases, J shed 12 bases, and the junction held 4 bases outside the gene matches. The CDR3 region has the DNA TGTGCCAGCAGTGAAGCTAGCGGGACGGGGCAGTTCTTC. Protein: CASSEASGTGQFF.

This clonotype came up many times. The DNA of the CDR3 is TGTGCCAGCAGTAACACCGGGACACTGAACACTGAAGCTTTCTTT. This codes for CASSNTGTLNTEAFF. This chain links TRBV28 with TRBJ1-1; TRBD1 might be the D (6 bases). Trimming stripped 5 bases from V and 0 bases from J, with 13 bases between. This CDR3 is built from 15 residues. Germline V gives CDR1 MDHEN, CDR2 SYDVKM.

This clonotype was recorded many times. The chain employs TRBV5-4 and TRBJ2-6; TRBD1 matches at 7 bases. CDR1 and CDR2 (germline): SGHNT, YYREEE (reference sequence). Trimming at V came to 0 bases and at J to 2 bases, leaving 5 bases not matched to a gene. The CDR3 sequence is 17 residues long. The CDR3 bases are TGTGCCAGCAGCTTGGCCGTGGGACAGCCTGGGGCCAACGTCCTGACTTTC. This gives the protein CASSLAVGQPGANVLTF.

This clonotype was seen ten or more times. The CDR3 nucleotides read TGTGCCAGCAGCCCGGGCGGGAGTTCATCCTGGAGCTCCTACAATGAGCAGTTCTTC. Residues: CASSPGGSSSWSSYNEQFF. The chain couples TRBV7-2 to TRBJ2-1; 7 bases fit TRBD2. Trimming removed 5 bases from V and 0 bases from J; junction bases left unmatched: 16. This CDR3 region has 19 residues. Germline V gives CDR1 SGHTA, CDR2 FQGNSA.

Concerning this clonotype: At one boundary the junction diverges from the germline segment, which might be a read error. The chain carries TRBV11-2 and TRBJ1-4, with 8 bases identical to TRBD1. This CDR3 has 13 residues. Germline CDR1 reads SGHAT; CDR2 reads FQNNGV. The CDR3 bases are TGTGCCAGCAGTTTAGGACAGGGTGAAAAACTGTTTTTT. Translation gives CASSLGQGEKLFF.

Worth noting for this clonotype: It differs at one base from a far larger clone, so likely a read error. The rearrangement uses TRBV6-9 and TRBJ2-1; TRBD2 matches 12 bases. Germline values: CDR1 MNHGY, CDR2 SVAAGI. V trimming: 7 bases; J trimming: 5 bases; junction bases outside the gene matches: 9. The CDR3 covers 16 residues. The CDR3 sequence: CASTDCTSGGNNEQFF. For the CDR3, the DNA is TGTGCCAGCACCGACTGTACTAGCGGGGGGAACAATGAGCAGTTCTTC.

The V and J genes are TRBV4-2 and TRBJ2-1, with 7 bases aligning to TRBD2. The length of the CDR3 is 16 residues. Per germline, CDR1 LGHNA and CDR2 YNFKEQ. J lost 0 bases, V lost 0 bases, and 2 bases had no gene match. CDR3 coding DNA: TGTGCCAGCAGCCAAGATGGCGGGAGCTCCTACAATGAGCAGTTCTTC. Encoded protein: CASSQDGGSSYNEQFF.

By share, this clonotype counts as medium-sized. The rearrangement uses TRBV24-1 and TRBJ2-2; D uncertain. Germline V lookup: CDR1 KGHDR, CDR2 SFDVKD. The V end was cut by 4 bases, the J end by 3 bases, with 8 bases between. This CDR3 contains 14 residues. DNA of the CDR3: TGTGCCACCAGTGACCCCGTGGACACCGGGGAGCTGTTTTTT. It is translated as CATSDPVDTGELFF.

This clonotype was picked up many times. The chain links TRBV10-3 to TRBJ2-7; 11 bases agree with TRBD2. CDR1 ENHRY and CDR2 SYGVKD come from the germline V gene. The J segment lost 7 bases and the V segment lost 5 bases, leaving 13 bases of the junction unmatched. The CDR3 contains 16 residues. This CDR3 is CAISWSGTSGRREQYF. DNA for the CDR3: TGTGCCATCAGTTGGTCGGGCACTAGCGGGAGACGTGAGCAGTACTTC.

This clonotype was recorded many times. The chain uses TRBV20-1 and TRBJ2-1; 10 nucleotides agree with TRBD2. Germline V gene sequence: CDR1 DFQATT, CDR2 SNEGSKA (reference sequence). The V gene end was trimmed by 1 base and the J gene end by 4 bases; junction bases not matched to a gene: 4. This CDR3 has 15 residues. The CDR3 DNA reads TGCAGTGCTAGAGCCGGACTAGCGGCTTACAATGAGCAGTTCTTC. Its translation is CSARAGLAAYNEQFF.

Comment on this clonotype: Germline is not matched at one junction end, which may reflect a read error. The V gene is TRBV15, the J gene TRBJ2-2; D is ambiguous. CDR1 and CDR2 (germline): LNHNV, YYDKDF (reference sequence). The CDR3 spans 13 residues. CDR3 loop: CATIRDNTVELFF. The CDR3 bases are TGTGCCACCATCAGAGATAACACCGTGGAGCTGTTTTTT.

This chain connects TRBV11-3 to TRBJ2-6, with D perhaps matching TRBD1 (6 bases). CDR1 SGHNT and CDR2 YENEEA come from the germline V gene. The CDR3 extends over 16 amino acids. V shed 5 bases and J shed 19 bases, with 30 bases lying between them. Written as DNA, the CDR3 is TGTGCCAGCAGCGGACAGCAGTCCTCTGGGGCCAACGTCCCTACTTTC. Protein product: CASSGQQSSGANVPTF.